This T cell receptor (beta chain) was recorded in a study of CD8 T cells in ankylosing spondylitis. Of note for this clonotype: Its antigen is not known.

The authors made TCR beta libraries by quantitative 5'-RACE with molecular barcodes. In TCRdb, the 5' RACE reads were re-called with MiXCR into one record per CDR3 protein. The sample comprises 650,000 to 800,000 distinct CDR3 sequences, around a fifth of which are singletons, and about a fifth rests with the top ten. The germline CDR1 and CDR2 sequences are LNHNV and YYDKDF (reference sequence). Trimming pared 5 bases from V and 0 bases from J, leaving 16 bases between. The CDR3 consists of 16 residues. Study-wide findings and caveats: For ankylosing spondylitis blood, a TCR beta motif of several highly homologous variants appeared characteristic.

The sequence came from a male donor with ankylosing spondylitis. The rearrangement joins TRBV15 to TRBJ1-2; D is perhaps TRBD1 (5 bases). Sequenced sample: blood, either unsorted or a sorted T cell fraction (not recorded which). The CDR3 sequence: CATSDATGVPNYGYTF. The CDR3, as DNA: TGTGCCACCAGCGACGCAACGGGGGTCCCTAACTATGGCTACACCTTC.